This T cell receptor (beta chain) was sequenced during a study of shared clonotypes between healthy human individuals (TCRdb year 2020). Regarding the complete study: The cohort comprised two women and a few men aged 18 to 49 years. To estimate repertoire size and how much clonotype sharing occurs between individuals, the study deeply sequenced the blood TCR repertoires of roughly 5 healthy adults. For each donor, CD4 naive and CD4 memory were each given three plates, CD8 naive was given two plates, and CD8 memory was given one plate. Per donor, leukapheresis produced somewhere between about 0.8 and 9.5 billion PBMCs. To increase sequencing depth and limit assay-specific biases, different laboratories used diverse techniques to prepare libraries and sequence TCR repertoires. The research as a whole found: Clonotypes shared by all four sorted-subset donors showed higher generation probabilities than non-shared clonotypes. Pairwise subsampling led to the expectation that sequencing depth would affect the degree of clonotype sharing among donors. Sampling was restricted to blood, and TCR repertoires in tissues likely differ from the TCR repertoires found in blood. When a few donors were compared, the shared fraction of clonotypes was about 5% for naive CD4, more than 3% for naive CD8, more than 2% for memory CD4, and 0.35% to 0.5% for memory CD8. Naive subsets generally had larger estimated clonotype richness than memory subsets did. Because the study included only a small number of donors, the genetic and exposure-history diversity represented was limited. Incomplete sequencing was indicated by rarefaction of sorted-subset datasets, despite the large sequencing depth.

Donors were healthy HIV-negative adults with no recently reported acute infections or vaccinations. Every donor was a Caucasian adult residing in Nashville, Tennessee, USA. CD4+ T cells were enriched by magnetic negative selection; naive cells were then positively selected on CD45RA, and the negative fraction formed the memory subset. Blood was collected by leukapheresis, and PBMCs were isolated by Ficoll-Histopaque density gradient centrifugation and then cryopreserved in liquid nitrogen vapor phase. Analytical flow cytometry was used to check the purity and quantity of every magnetically sorted T cell population. Genomic DNA was isolated from each sorted fraction and quantified by UV absorbance on a Nanodrop 2000c. Using the deep immunoSEQ assay, TCR CDR3 regions were amplified from genomic DNA by multiplex PCR. Extracted genomic DNA from each cell subset was distributed evenly across all wells of several immunoSEQ 96-well plates, and each plate was treated as a replicate. For sorted subsets, roughly 200 ng of genomic DNA, equivalent to tens of thousands of T cell genomes, went into each replicate PCR. Purified libraries were quantified with a Qubit 3.0 fluorometer, sized on a Bioanalyzer 2100, and re-quantified with the KAPA Library Quantification kit. Every immunoSEQ 96-well plate was sequenced on a dedicated single-read 150-cycle Illumina NextSeq 550 flow cell. As for the authors' bioinformatics: Because only junctional sequences without quality scores were contained in the immunoSEQ output, filtering matching that applied to full-length reads could not be performed. To assign V/J genes and CDR3, sequences were annotated against IMGT germline references using PyIR, a Python wrapper for IgBLAST v1.9. Reads with weak V/J assignments (E-value above 1e-6), missing CDR3, stop codons, out-of-frame junctions, or ambiguous translated residues were removed. V3J clonotypes were defined as sequences sharing an identical inferred V gene, J gene, and CDR3 amino acid sequence. Percentage overlap between repertoires was calculated by dividing the number of shared unique clonotypes by the size of the smaller repertoire. Three approaches were used to assess repertoire richness: RTK rarefaction, the Chao1 estimator, and Recon v2.1 estimates of unobserved clonotypes. Generation probabilities for all TCRbeta clonotypes obtained by the gDNA method from a handful of donors were computed using OLGA. TCRdb provides this immuneACCESS table in a form limited to in-frame rearrangements. Some clones are lacking; in checked studies, under half of them reflect an unresolved V gene, and why the rest are absent is not known. V and J calls and clone size come straight from that table; D and trimming were deduced from the DNA. Within this sample are over a million clones, with about 76% of them counted one time only. The top ten hold 1.4% to 1.5% of the sample.

From its cysteine to its phenylalanine, the CDR3 spans 15 amino acids. Only the CDR3 region is kept as DNA, spanning 45 bases read in frame from base 1. The germline V gene (reference sequence) sets CDR1 to SEHNR and CDR2 to FQNEAQ. Trimming costs V 3 bases and J 3 bases, and their ends lie 12 bases apart. Points on this clone: Its antigen is unknown. Base qualities are not provided; no much larger clone lies one nucleotide away.

The TCR comes from a man between 18 and 35 years old in good health. The chain couples TRBV7-9 to TRBJ1-5, with a tentative D gene TRBD1 over 5 matching bases. Sequencing was done on a sample of memory CD4+ T cells sorted from blood. The sample's cell subset or site label, in plain terms: CD45RA-negative fraction. The CDR3 reads CASSFGGSTNQPQHF. The DNA sequence follows: TGTGCCAGCAGCTTCGGGGGTTCGACCAATCAGCCCCAGCATTTT.